The source of this T cell receptor beta chain is a study of shared clonotypes between healthy human individuals. Only CD45RO-negative cells positively selected for CCR7 counted as naive CD8 cells, so terminally differentiated effector memory CD45RA+ cells were excluded. Germline-derived CDR1 and CDR2 are MNHEY and SVGAGI. The length of the CDR3 is 16 residues. The germline V and J ends were trimmed by 0 bases and 0 bases, with 9 bases remaining between them. The data were produced by immunoSEQ multiplex PCR, yet TCRdb's version contains in-frame clones alone and is incomplete. The sample lists millions of clones; approximately 94% were seen once. Concerning this clone: Other DNA sequences in the sample encode the same CDR3.

Sample: naive CD8+ T cells sorted from blood. The TCR comes from a man in his late teens or twenties in good health. This rearrangement joins TRBV6-5 to TRBJ2-1; TRBD1 or TRBD2 may be the D gene (5 bases each). The CDR3 DNA reads as TGTGCCAGCAGTTACTCGGGACCGAGCTCCTACAATGAGCAGTTCTTC. It specifies CASSYSGPSSYNEQFF.